This T cell receptor (beta chain) was profiled in a study of shared clonotypes between healthy human individuals. Clones were sequenced by immunoSEQ multiplex PCR, and TCRdb holds only the in-frame ones, with some missing. The sample has about 1.5 million clones, around 98% seen once. This clone was recorded once. This CDR3 contains 14 residues. V lost 0 bases and J lost 10; bases outside the gene matches: 7. Per germline, CDR1 MNHEY and CDR2 SVGAGI. The clonotype was recovered from a man aged 25 to 45 in good health. The sequenced material came from naive CD4+ T cells sorted from blood. Subset given: CD45RA+ positively selected. The genes are TRBV6-5 and TRBJ1-1, with 8 positions matching TRBD1. CDR3 coding DNA: TGTGCCAGCAGTTACTCCCTCGGACAGGGCGGAGCTTTCTTT. Encoded protein: CASSYSLGQGGAFF.